A single sample gave rise to the 31 T cell receptor beta chains below, sequenced in a study of blood T cell repertoires in COVID-19. Repertoires were generated with immunoSEQ multiplex PCR, while TCRdb's copy carries only in-frame clones and drops some. This table holds tens of thousands of clones, approximately 75% found once. The sample consisted of peripheral blood. These receptors were collected from a woman aged 55-75 years with acute or convalescent COVID-19.

This clone was recorded once. The chain recombines TRBV6-2 or TRBV6-3 with TRBJ1-2; the D is unclear. Germline CDR1 reads MNHEY; CDR2 reads SVGEGT. The CDR3 has 15 amino acids. Trimming took off 6 bases at V and 4 bases at J, with 18 bases between the two ends. DNA of the CDR3: TGTGCCAGCAGCTTCACGGGAGAGGGCCCCTATGGCTACACCTTC. Translating gives CASSFTGEGPYGYTF.

The chain combines TRBV5-1 with TRBJ2-7; 10 bases fit TRBD1. J lost 7 bases, V lost 2 bases, and 12 bases had no gene match. Germline lookup yields CDR1 SGHRS and CDR2 YFSETQ. The CDR3 is 16 amino acids. Here the CDR3 DNA reads TGCGCCAGCAGCTTATGGGTCCGGGACAGGGGAAGGGAGCAGTACTTC. It encodes CASSLWVRDRGREQYF.

The chain has TRBV5-1 and TRBJ2-5; D is possibly TRBD1 (6 bases). Germline CDR1 SGHRS, CDR2 YFSETQ. V shed 2 bases and J shed 2 bases, with 13 bases lying between them. The CDR3 has 15 amino acids. The CDR3, as DNA: TGCGCCAGCAGCTTTGGACAGATCGGGCAAGAGACCCAGTACTTC. It yields the protein CASSFGQIGQETQYF.

This clone was observed a handful of times. The rearrangement uses TRBV7-3 and TRBJ1-1; D unresolved. CDR3 size: 13 residues. V lost 6 bases and J 4 bases, leaving 12 bases between the germline ends. Germline V gene lookup returns CDR1 SGHTA and CDR2 FQGTGA. The CDR3 coding sequence is TGTGCCAGCAGTCGTGGGCCCGTCACTGAAGCTTTCTTT. It is translated as CASSRGPVTEAFF.

This chain's CDR3 is CASSLYREDTEAFF. CDR3 coding DNA: TGTGCCAGCAGTTTATATAGGGAGGACACTGAAGCTTTCTTT. The chain recombines TRBV28 with TRBJ1-1, with D unclear. Trimming left V 1 base short and J 3 bases short, with 9 bases between. The CDR3 has 14 amino acids. Germline lookup yields CDR1 MDHEN and CDR2 SYDVKM.

The chain is built from TRBV27 and TRBJ1-5; TRBD1 aligns across 7 bases. The CDR3 has 12 residues. Trimming cost V 4 bases and J 7 bases; bases outside gene matches: 1. Germline CDR1 is MNHEY and CDR2 is SMNVEV (reference sequence). CDR3 coding DNA: TGTGCCAGCAGTTCACAGGGGCAGCCCCAGCATTTT. This sequence encodes CASSSQGQPQHF.

The chain is built from TRBV29-1 and TRBJ2-7, with D possibly matching TRBD2 (5 bases). Germline CDR1 SQVTM, CDR2 ANQGSEA. The CDR3 is 12 residues long. Trimming pared 7 bases from V and 4 bases from J, leaving 14 bases between. The CDR3 loop reads CSASAGRYEQYF. The CDR3 bases are TGCAGCGCGAGTGCGGGTCGGTACGAGCAGTACTTC.

In its sample, this clone was seen a few times. The rearrangement uses TRBV2 and TRBJ1-4, with 9 positions matching TRBD1. V lost 6 bases and J lost 7; bases outside the gene matches: 6. Germline CDR1 is SNHLY and CDR2 is FYNNEI. The CDR3 totals 14 residues. The CDR3 DNA reads TGTGCCAGCAGCTATACAGGGGGCGGTGAAAAACTGTTTTTT. Protein product: CASSYTGGGEKLFF.

The chain combines TRBV28 with TRBJ1-2; weak D call: TRBD1 (5 bases). This CDR3 spans 13 amino acids. Trimming cost V 6 bases and J 5 bases, with 13 bases left between them. The germline CDR1 and CDR2 sequences are MDHEN and SYDVKM. This chain's CDR3 is CASSTRTPYGYTF. The CDR3 DNA sequence: TGTGCCAGCAGCACTCGGACACCTTATGGCTACACCTTC.

V gene TRBV10-3 combines with J gene TRBJ1-2; D perhaps matches TRBD1 (6 bases). Germline assignment: CDR1 ENHRY and CDR2 SYGVKD. There are 13 residues in the CDR3. V was pared by 4 bases and J by 6 bases, with 12 bases between. The CDR3 sequence: CAISGRGGDGYTF. The CDR3 DNA sequence: TGTGCCATCAGTGGTAGGGGGGGCGATGGCTACACCTTC.

The rearrangement joins TRBV28 to TRBJ1-3; 8 nucleotides match TRBD1. J was trimmed by 4 bases and V by 2 bases; bases with no gene match: 7. Germline V gene sequence: CDR1 MDHEN, CDR2 SYDVKM. This CDR3 contains 16 residues. The CDR3 region is CASSLSQGAQGNTIYF. In DNA, the CDR3 is TGTGCCAGCAGTTTAAGTCAGGGGGCGCAGGGAAACACCATATATTTT.

This chain links TRBV19 with TRBJ1-2; D not certain. V shed 2 bases and J shed 4 bases, with 11 bases lying between them. There are 14 residues in the CDR3. Germline V CDR1 and CDR2: LNHDA, SQIVND (reference sequence). The CDR3 is CASSISSGGYGYTF. The CDR3, as DNA: TGTGCCAGTAGTATAAGCAGTGGAGGCTATGGCTACACCTTC.

A few counts support this clone. J is TRBJ2-7 and V is TRBV3-1 (or the pseudogene TRBV3-2); TRBD1 aligns across 8 bases. With 4 bases clipped from V and 2 bases from J, the junction kept 7 bases outside the gene matches. Germline CDR1 is LGHDT and CDR2 is YNNKEL (reference sequence). CDR3 length equals 15 residues. The CDR3 here is CASSPQGAYTYEQYF. CDR3 bases: TGTGCCAGCAGCCCCCAGGGGGCATATACCTACGAGCAGTACTTC.

This clone was observed a single time. The V call is TRBV9, the J call TRBJ2-3; 16 positions match TRBD2. Germline V gene data show CDR1 as SGDLS and CDR2 as YYNGEE. The CDR3 contains 18 residues. V shed 3 bases and J 2 bases; nucleotides not matched to a gene: 6. CDR3 nucleotides: TGTGCCAGCAGCGCGGGACTAGCGGGGGGGCGTAACACAGATACGCAGTATTTT. This sequence encodes CASSAGLAGGRNTDTQYF.

The chain has TRBV5-1 and TRBJ2-1; 11 positions match TRBD2. V was clipped by 5 bases and J by 6 bases; unmatched bases: 10. This CDR3 spans 16 amino acids. Per germline, CDR1 SGHRS and CDR2 YFSETQ. The chain's CDR3 is CASSPPGLADTNEQFF. The DNA of the CDR3 is TGCGCCAGCAGTCCACCGGGACTAGCGGACACCAATGAGCAGTTCTTC.

This clone appeared a single time. V and J are TRBV4-2 and TRBJ1-2; no reliable D call. The germline CDR1 and CDR2 sequences are LGHNA and YNFKEQ. V shed 0 bases and J shed 4 bases, with 3 bases lying between them. The CDR3 has 12 residues. The CDR3 spells CASSQDSYGYTF. The CDR3 bases are TGTGCCAGCAGCCAAGATAGCTATGGCTACACCTTC.

This clone was recorded a few times. The chain combines TRBV7-9 with TRBJ2-1, with a weak D call TRBD1 (6 bases). V gave up 1 base and J gave up 14 bases, with 9 bases separating them. The CDR3 loop spans 11 amino acids. CDR1 and CDR2 (germline): SEHNR, FQNEAQ (reference sequence). Here the CDR3 reads CASSLVAGEFF. DNA of the CDR3: TGTGCCAGCAGCTTAGTTGCAGGGGAGTTCTTC.

The rearrangement links TRBV27 to TRBJ1-1, with D possibly TRBD1 on 6 matching bases. The CDR3 has 14 residues. Germline loops: CDR1 MNHEY, CDR2 SMNVEV (reference sequence). V was clipped by 5 bases and J by 0 bases, with 10 bases between them. CDR3 bases: TGTGCCAGCAGTCCGACAGGAGTGAACACTGAAGCTTTCTTT. Protein sequence: CASSPTGVNTEAFF.

The rearrangement links TRBV7-2 to TRBJ2-1; weak D call: TRBD2 (6 bases). V was clipped by 5 bases and J by 0 bases, with 11 bases between them. The CDR3 extends over 15 amino acids. Germline V gene data show CDR1 as SGHTA and CDR2 as FQGNSA. The CDR3 DNA reads as TGTGCCAGCAGCCCGCGGGGATACTCCTACAATGAGCAGTTCTTC. Encoded protein: CASSPRGYSYNEQFF.

V gene TRBV24-1 combines with J gene TRBJ1-5, with no clear D. CDR1 is KGHDR, CDR2 SFDVKD, per germline. The V and J ends lost 4 bases and 4 bases respectively, with 19 bases between them. The CDR3 totals 17 residues. The CDR3 DNA is TGTGCCACCAGTGACCCTGGACCTGGAGGCGTAAATCAGCCCCAGCATTTT. As protein: CATSDPGPGGVNQPQHF.

V usage is TRBV4-1 and J usage is TRBJ1-2; tentatively, D is TRBD1 (5 bases). V dropped 3 bases and J dropped 8 bases, with 25 bases sitting between them. CDR3 length equals 17 residues. Germline CDR1 reads MGHRA; CDR2 reads YSYEKL. The CDR3, as DNA: TGCGCCAGCAGCCAGTCACTCCTCGAAGGCAGGGCACGGGGCTACACCTTC. Amino acids: CASSQSLLEGRARGYTF.

The rearrangement uses TRBV7-2 and TRBJ2-7; unclear D gene. CDR1 SGHTA and CDR2 FQGNSA come from the germline V gene. CDR3 length: 13 amino acids. The V end lost 1 base, the J end lost 7 bases, and 11 bases lay between the germline ends. The CDR3, as DNA: TGTGCCAGCAGCTTAGGTCGCCGGTGGGAGCAGTACTTC. This translates into CASSLGRRWEQYF.

This clone was picked up a small number of times. This chain joins TRBV10-2 and TRBJ1-2; 11 bases map to TRBD1. J lost 8 bases, V lost 7 bases, and 6 bases had no gene match. The CDR3 length is 13 residues. Looked up from germline, CDR1 is WSHSY and CDR2 is SAAADI. This CDR3 is CASKDRGRSGYTF. In DNA, the CDR3 is TGCGCCAGCAAGGACAGGGGGCGATCCGGCTACACCTTC.

The rearrangement joins TRBV19 to TRBJ2-7, with D possibly matching TRBD2 (6 bases). This CDR3 is 12 amino acids long. Germline V lookup: CDR1 LNHDA, CDR2 SQIVND (reference sequence). V lost 5 bases, J lost 3 bases, and 8 bases lay in between. The CDR3 spells CASSPGGYEQYF. The CDR3 DNA follows: TGTGCCAGTAGTCCCGGGGGCTACGAGCAGTACTTC.

The gene calls are TRBV3-1 (or the pseudogene TRBV3-2) and TRBJ1-2; TRBD1 is a possible D gene (5 bases). CDR3 length: 13 residues. Deletions cut 3 bases from V and 4 bases from J, with 9 bases between. Germline CDR1 reads LGHDT; CDR2 reads YNNKEL (reference sequence). The CDR3 here is CASSQGRAYGYTF. CDR3 DNA: TGTGCCAGCAGCCAGGGCAGGGCCTATGGCTACACCTTC.

The J gene is TRBJ1-3, the V gene TRBV5-6; weak D call: TRBD1 (5 bases). This CDR3 comprises 15 residues. CDR1 and CDR2 from the germline V gene are SGHDT and YYEEEE. V gave up 5 bases and J gave up 4 bases, with 16 bases separating them. The CDR3 protein is CASRPYGGSGNTIYF. DNA for the CDR3: TGTGCCAGCAGACCTTACGGGGGTTCCGGAAACACCATATATTTT.

V is TRBV27 and J is TRBJ2-5, with 7 positions matching TRBD1. In germline, CDR1 is MNHEY, CDR2 SMNVEV (reference sequence). The CDR3 length is 15 residues. The V gene end was trimmed by 10 bases and the J gene end by 2 bases; junction bases not matched to a gene: 13. The DNA of the CDR3 is TGTGCCACCACCCCCAGGGGGACAGCGCAAGAGACCCAGTACTTC. Residues: CATTPRGTAQETQYF.

CDR3 in DNA: TGTGCCAGCAGCAGCGAAAGGACAGGGGACTACGAGCAGTACTTC. This sequence encodes CASSSERTGDYEQYF. The chain is built from TRBV6-5 and TRBJ2-7, with 9 positions matching TRBD1. Germline V lookup: CDR1 MNHEY, CDR2 SVGAGI. This CDR3 is built from 15 residues. V lost 6 bases to trimming and J lost 3 bases; unmatched junction nucleotides: 9.

DNA of the CDR3: TGTGCCAGCAGTTTATCGCAGGACCCCGGGAGCGAGCAGTACTTC. It specifies CASSLSQDPGSEQYF. The chain has TRBV27 and TRBJ2-7; possible D gene TRBD2, 6 bases. The CDR3 length is 15 residues. Germline values: CDR1 MNHEY, CDR2 SMNVEV (reference sequence). V was clipped by 0 bases and J by 6 bases, with 15 bases between them.

V usage is TRBV2 and J usage is TRBJ2-7; D is uncertain. The CDR3 extends over 10 amino acids. Germline assignment: CDR1 SNHLY and CDR2 FYNNEI. The V end lost 8 bases, the J end lost 7 bases, and 9 bases lay between the germline ends. CDR3 sequence (DNA): TGTGCCAGCCAGGTCAAGGAGCAGTACTTC. Translating it yields CASQVKEQYF.

The chain combines TRBV28 with TRBJ1-5; no clear D gene. V gave up 7 bases and J gave up 0 bases, with 13 bases separating them. Per the germline V gene, CDR1 is MDHEN and CDR2 is SYDVKM. This CDR3 contains 15 residues. CDR3 sequence reads: CASIQAAYSNQPQHF. CDR3 DNA sequence: TGTGCCAGCATCCAAGCGGCCTATAGCAATCAGCCCCAGCATTTT. The full variable domain, in which reference TRBV28 and TRBJ1-5 provide the parts outside the CDR3, is DVKVTQSSRYLVKRTGEKVFLECVQDMDHENMFWYRQDPGLGLRLIYFSYDVKMKEKGDIPEGYSVSREKKERFSLILESASTNQTSMYLCASIQAAYSNQPQHFGDGTRLSIL.